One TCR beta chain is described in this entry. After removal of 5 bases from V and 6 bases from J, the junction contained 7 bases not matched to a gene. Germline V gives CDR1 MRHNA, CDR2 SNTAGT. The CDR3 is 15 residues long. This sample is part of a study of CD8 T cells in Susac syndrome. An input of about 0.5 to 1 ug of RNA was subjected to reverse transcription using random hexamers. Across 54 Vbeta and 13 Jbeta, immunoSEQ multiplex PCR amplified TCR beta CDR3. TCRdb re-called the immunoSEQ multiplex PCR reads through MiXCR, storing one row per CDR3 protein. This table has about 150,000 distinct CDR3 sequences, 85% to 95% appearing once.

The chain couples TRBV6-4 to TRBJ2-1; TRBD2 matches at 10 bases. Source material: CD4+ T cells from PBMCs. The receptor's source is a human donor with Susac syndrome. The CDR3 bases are TGTGCCAGCAGTAACCTAGCGGGGGCGTTCAATGAGCAGTTCTTC. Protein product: CASSNLAGAFNEQFF.